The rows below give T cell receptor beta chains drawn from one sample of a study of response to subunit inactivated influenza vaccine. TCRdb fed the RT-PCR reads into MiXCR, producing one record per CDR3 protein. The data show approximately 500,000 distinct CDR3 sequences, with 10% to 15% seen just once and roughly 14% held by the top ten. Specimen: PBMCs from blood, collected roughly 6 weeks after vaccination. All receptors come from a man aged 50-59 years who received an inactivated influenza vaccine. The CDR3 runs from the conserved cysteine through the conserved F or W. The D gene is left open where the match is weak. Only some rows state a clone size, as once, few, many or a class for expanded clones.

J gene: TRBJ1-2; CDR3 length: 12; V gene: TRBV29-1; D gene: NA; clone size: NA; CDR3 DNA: TGCAGCGTTGATCGTACAAACTATGGCTACACCTTC; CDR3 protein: CSVDRTNYGYTF
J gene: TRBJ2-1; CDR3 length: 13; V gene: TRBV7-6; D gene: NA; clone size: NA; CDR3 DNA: TGTGCCAGCAGCTTCGCCGAGGCCCATGAGCAGTTCTTC; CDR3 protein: CASSFAEAHEQFF
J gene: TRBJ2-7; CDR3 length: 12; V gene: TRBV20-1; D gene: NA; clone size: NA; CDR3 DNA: TGCAGTGCTAGAGATCCGACCTACGAGCAGTACTTC; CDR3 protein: CSARDPTYEQYF
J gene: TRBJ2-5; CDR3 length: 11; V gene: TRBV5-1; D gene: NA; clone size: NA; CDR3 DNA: TGCTCCAGCAGCCGCAGAGAGACCCAGTACTTC; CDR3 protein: CSSSRRETQYF
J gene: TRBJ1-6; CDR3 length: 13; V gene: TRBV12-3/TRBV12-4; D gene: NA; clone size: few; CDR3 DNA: TGTGCCAGCAGTCCGAGTGGGCATTCACCCCTCCACTTT; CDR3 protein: CASSPSGHSPLHF
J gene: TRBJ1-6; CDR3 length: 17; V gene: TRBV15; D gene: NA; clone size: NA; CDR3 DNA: TGTGCCACCAGCAGAGATAGAGGGGGAGAGGGAAATTCACCCCTCCACTTT; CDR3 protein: CATSRDRGGEGNSPLHF
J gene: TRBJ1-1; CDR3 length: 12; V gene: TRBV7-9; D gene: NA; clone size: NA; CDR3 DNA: TGTGCCAGCAGCTTAGAGACAGGAGAAGCTTTCTTT; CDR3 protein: CASSLETGEAFF
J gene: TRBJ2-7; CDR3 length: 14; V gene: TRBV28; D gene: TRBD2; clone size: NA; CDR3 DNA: TGTGCCAGCAGGGGACTAGCGGGGTTAGGTGAGCAGTACTTC; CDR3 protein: CASRGLAGLGEQYF
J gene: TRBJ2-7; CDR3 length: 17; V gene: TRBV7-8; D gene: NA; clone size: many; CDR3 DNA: TGTGCCAGCAGCCAAGGTGTAGCTCAGGGAAATACCTACGAGCAGTACTTC; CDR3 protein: CASSQGVAQGNTYEQYF
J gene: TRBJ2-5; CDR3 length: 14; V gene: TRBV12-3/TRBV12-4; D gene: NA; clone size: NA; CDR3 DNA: TGTGCCAGCAGAACCCTGGGACGGCAAGAGACCCAGTACTTC; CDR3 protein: CASRTLGRQETQYF
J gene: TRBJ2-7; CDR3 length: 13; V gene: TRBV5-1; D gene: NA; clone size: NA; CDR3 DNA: TGCGCCAGTAGAATAGGGACCGTCGGAGAGCAGTACTTC; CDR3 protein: CASRIGTVGEQYF
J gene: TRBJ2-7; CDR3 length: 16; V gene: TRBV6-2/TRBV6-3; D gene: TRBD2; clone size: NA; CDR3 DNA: TGTGCCAGCAGTTACGACGGGACTAGCGGGATCTACGAGCAGTACTTC; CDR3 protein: CASSYDGTSGIYEQYF
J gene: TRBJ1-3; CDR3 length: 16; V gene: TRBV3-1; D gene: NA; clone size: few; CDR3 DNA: TGTGCCAGCAGCGACTTTCAGGGGCTCTCTGGAAACACCATATATTTT; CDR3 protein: CASSDFQGLSGNTIYF
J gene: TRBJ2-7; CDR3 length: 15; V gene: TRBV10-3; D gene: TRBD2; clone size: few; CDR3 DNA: TGTGCCATCAGACAACTAGCGGGAGGGCCCTACGAGCAGTACTTC; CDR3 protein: CAIRQLAGGPYEQYF
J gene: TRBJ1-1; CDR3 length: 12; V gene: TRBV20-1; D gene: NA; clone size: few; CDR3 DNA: TGCAGTGCTAGAGAACGACACCTTGAAGCTTTCTTT; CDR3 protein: CSARERHLEAFF
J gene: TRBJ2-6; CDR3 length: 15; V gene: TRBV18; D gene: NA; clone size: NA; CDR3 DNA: TGTGCCAGCTCACCTGTCGAGGTTGGGGCCAACGTCCTGACTTTC; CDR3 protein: CASSPVEVGANVLTF
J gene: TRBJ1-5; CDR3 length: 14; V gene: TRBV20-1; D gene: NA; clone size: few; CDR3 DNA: TGCAGCCCAACTCAAACAGGGATGGGTCAGCCCCAGCATTTT; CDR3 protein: CSPTQTGMGQPQHF
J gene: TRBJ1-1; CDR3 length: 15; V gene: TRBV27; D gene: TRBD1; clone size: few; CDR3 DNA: TGTGCCAGCGCGGACAGGGGGTTTCGGAACACTGAAGCTTTCTTT; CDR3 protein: CASADRGFRNTEAFF
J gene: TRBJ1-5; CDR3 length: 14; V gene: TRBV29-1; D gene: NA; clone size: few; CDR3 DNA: TGCAGCGCTGGATCTGGGGTGAGGGGTCAGCCCCAGCATTTT; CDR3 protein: CSAGSGVRGQPQHF
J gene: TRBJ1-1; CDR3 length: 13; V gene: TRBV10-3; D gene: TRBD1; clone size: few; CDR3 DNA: TGTGCCGCCCATCAGGGGGCCAACACTGAAGCTTTCTTT; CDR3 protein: CAAHQGANTEAFF
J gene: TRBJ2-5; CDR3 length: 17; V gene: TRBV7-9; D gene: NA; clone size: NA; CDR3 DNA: TGTGCCAGCAGCTTAGATACTGGGACGTTACAACTGGAGACCCAGTACTTC; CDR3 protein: CASSLDTGTLQLETQYF
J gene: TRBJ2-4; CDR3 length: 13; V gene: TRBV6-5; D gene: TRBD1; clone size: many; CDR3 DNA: TGTGCCAGCAGCTTGGGACAGGGGTACATTCAGTACTTC; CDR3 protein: CASSLGQGYIQYF
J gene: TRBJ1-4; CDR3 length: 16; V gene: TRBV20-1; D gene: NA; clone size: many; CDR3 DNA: TGCAGTGCTAGTAAACCGGGACTATACTCAGGCGAAAAACTGTTTTTT; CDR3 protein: CSASKPGLYSGEKLFF
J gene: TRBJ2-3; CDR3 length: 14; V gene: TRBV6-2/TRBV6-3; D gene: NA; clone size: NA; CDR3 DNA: TGTGCCAGCAGTTACCACGTGCGGATTGATACGCAGTATTTT; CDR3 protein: CASSYHVRIDTQYF
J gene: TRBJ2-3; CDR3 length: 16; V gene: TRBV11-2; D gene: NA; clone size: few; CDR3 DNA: TGTGCCAGCAGCTCCACCGAATTGACAGGCACAGATACGCAGTATTTT; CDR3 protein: CASSSTELTGTDTQYF
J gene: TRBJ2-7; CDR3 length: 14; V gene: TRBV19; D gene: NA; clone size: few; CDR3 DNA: TGTGCCAGTAGTTACGCCCCACAAACCTACGAGCAGTACTTC; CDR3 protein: CASSYAPQTYEQYF
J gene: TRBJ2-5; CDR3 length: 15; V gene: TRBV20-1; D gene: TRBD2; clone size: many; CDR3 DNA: TGCAGTGCTAGAGATCCTGCGGGGGATGGCGAAACCCAGTACTTC; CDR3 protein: CSARDPAGDGETQYF
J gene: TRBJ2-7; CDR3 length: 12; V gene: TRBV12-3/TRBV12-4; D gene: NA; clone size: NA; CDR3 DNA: TGTGCCAGCACTACTTCCCCCTACGAGCAGTACTTC; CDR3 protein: CASTTSPYEQYF
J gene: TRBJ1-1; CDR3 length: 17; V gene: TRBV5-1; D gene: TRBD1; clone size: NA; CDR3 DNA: TGCGCCAGCAGCTCTCATCTTCGGACAGGACCTAACACTGAAGCTTTCTTT; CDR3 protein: CASSSHLRTGPNTEAFF
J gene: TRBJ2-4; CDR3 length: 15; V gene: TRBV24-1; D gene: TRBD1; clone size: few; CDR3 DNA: TGTGCCACCAGTGAGTCCGGGACAGGGCCGGACATTCAGTACTTC; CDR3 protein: CATSESGTGPDIQYF
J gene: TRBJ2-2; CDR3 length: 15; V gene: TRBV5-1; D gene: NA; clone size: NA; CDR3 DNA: TGCGCCAGCAGCCCAACGGTGACGAACACCGGGGAGCTGTTTTTT; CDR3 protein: CASSPTVTNTGELFF
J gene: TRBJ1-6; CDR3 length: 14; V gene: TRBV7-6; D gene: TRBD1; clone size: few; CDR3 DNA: TGTGCCAGCAGCCCACAGGGGGCCGCTTCACCCCTCCACTTT; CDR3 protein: CASSPQGAASPLHF
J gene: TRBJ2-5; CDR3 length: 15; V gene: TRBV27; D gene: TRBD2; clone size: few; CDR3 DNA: TGTGCCAGCAGTCTTAGCGGGCCCGACGCGATGACCCAGTACTTC; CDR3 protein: CASSLSGPDAMTQYF
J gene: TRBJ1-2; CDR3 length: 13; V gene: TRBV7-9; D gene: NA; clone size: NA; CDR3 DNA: TGTGCCAGCAGCCGAGTGGAGAATTATGGCTACACCTTC; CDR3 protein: CASSRVENYGYTF
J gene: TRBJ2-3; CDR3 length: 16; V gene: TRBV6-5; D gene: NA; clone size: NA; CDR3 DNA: TGTGCCAGCAGTTACTCAGGCGGAAAGGACACAGATACGCAGTATTTT; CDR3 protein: CASSYSGGKDTDTQYF
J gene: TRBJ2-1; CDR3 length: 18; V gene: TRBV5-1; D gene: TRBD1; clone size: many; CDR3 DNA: TGCGCCAGCAGCCCGGGACAGCAACCTAGAGTCTACTACAATGAGCAGTTCTTC; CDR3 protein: CASSPGQQPRVYYNEQFF
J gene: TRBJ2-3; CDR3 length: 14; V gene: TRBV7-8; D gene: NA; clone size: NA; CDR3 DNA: TGTGCCAGCAGCTTAGTTCGTTTTCTAGATACGCAGTATTTT; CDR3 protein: CASSLVRFLDTQYF
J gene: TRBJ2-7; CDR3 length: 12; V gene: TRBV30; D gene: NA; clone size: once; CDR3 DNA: TGTGCCTGGATTGGCTCGACCTACGAGCAGTACTTC; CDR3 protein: CAWIGSTYEQYF
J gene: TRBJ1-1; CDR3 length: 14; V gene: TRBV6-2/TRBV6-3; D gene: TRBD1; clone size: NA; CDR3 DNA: TGTGCCACCTCTTGGACAGGGGCGGACACTGAAGCTTTCTTT; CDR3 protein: CATSWTGADTEAFF
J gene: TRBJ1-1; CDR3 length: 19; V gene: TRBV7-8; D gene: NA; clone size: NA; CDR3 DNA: TGTGCCAGCAGCTTATTCACGGCACTGGCGTCCAAGGGGTTCACTGAAGCTTTCTTT; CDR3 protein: CASSLFTALASKGFTEAFF
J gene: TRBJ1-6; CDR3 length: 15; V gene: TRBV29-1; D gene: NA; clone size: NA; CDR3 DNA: TGCAGCGTTGAAGACCCCGACAGACCTAATTCACCCCTCCACTTT; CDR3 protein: CSVEDPDRPNSPLHF
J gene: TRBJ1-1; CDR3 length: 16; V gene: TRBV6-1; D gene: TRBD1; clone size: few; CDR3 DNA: TGTGCCAGCAGACGGGACAGGGGGGGAATGAACACTGAAGCTTTCTTT; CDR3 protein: CASRRDRGGMNTEAFF
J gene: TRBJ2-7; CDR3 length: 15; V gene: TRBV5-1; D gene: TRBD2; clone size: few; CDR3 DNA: TGCGCCAGCAGCCTGACTAGCGGGGTCTCCTACGAGCAGTACTTC; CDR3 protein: CASSLTSGVSYEQYF
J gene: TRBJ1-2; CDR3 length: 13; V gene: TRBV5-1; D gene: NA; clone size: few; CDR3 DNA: TGCGCCAGCAGCGCACAGGAATTCTATGGCTACACCTTC; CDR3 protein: CASSAQEFYGYTF
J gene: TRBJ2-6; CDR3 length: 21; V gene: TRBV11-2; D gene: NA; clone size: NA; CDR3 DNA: TGTGCCAGCAGTCGACTTCCGGGACAGTGGAGGGGTAGCTCTGGGGCCAACGTCCTGACTTTC; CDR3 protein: CASSRLPGQWRGSSGANVLTF